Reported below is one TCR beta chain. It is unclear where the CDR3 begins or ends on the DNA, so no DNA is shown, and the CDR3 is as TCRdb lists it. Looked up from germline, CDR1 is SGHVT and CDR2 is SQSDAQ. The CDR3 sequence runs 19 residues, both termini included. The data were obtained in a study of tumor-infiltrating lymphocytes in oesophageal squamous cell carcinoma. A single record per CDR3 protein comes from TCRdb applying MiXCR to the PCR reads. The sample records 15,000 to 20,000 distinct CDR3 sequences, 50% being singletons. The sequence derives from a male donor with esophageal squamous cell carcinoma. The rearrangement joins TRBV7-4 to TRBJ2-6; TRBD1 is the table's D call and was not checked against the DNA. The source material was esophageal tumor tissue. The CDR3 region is CASSLISTGARQKHSVLRF.